One sample yielded the 30 T cell receptor beta chains listed below, sequenced in a study of T cell repertoires in cytomegalovirus infection. TCRdb called the reads again in MiXCR, with one record for every CDR3 protein. The repertoire holds around 270,000 distinct CDR3 sequences, with approximately 9.2% as singletons. Sequences were obtained from PBMCs. The receptors originated from a human donor in good health (CMV status not recorded). Some clones in this sample may be carry-over from other donors' samples.

The sample holds many counts of this clonotype. The chain employs TRBV28 and TRBJ2-7; tentative D call: TRBD1 (6 bases). V was cut by 5 bases and J by 1 base, with 18 bases left in between. The CDR3 has 16 residues. Germline values: CDR1 MDHEN, CDR2 SYDVKM. CDR3 coding DNA: TGTGCCAGCAGTCCGCTAATCACGACAGGATCCTACGAGCAGTACTTC. Translating it yields CASSPLITTGSYEQYF.

This clonotype was counted many times. The chain carries TRBV5-1 and TRBJ1-2, with D possibly matching TRBD1 (6 bases). CDR1 and CDR2 from the germline V gene are SGHRS and YFSETQ. Trimming took off 3 bases at V and 4 bases at J, with 22 bases between the two ends. CDR3 length: 17 amino acids. The CDR3 loop reads CASSWGGRTADIYGYTF. The CDR3 DNA sequence: TGCGCCAGCAGCTGGGGGGGTCGGACAGCTGATATCTATGGCTACACCTTC.

In this sample, this clonotype turned up many times. The rearrangement joins TRBV12-3 or TRBV12-4 to TRBJ2-7, with 9 bases lining up with TRBD2. CDR3 size: 15 residues. V lost 5 bases and J lost 6; bases outside the gene matches: 11. The CDR3 DNA sequence: TGTGCCAGCAGTCTCGATGTCCGAGCGGGAGGCGAGCAGTACTTC. This translates into CASSLDVRAGGEQYF.

This clonotype has just a few counts. The chain joins TRBV7-2 to TRBJ1-1; 10 positions agree with TRBD1. V was clipped by 4 bases and J by 4 bases; unmatched bases: 6. The germline gives CDR1 SGHTA, CDR2 FQGNSA. CDR3 length: 15 residues. The CDR3 loop reads CASSYLGQGVTEAFF. Here the CDR3 DNA reads TGTGCCAGCAGCTACTTAGGACAGGGGGTCACTGAAGCTTTCTTT.

In its sample, this clonotype was seen a few times. The chain combines TRBV23-1 with TRBJ2-3; a weak D match, TRBD2 (5 bases). TRBV23-1 is an open reading frame, and its role is uncertain. The CDR3 loop spans 14 amino acids. Deletions cut 4 bases from V and 3 bases from J, with 11 bases between. The CDR3 spells CASSRGRRTDTQYF. CDR3 nucleotides: TGCGCCAGCAGTCGAGGGAGAAGGACAGATACGCAGTATTTT.

The chain links TRBV7-9 to TRBJ2-3; D gene ambiguous. V was shortened by 4 bases and J by 4 bases, with 9 bases between the two germline ends. Germline V CDR1 and CDR2: SEHNR, FQNEAQ (reference sequence). This CDR3 comprises 13 residues. This CDR3 is CASSWVTPDTQYF. The CDR3 nucleotides are TGTGCCAGCAGCTGGGTCACGCCAGATACGCAGTATTTT.

This clonotype was picked up a small number of times. The chain employs TRBV7-9 and TRBJ1-1, with no clear D. Germline V CDR1 and CDR2: SEHNR, FQNEAQ (reference sequence). V lost 5 bases and J lost 0, with 10 bases in between. The CDR3 is 14 amino acids. CDR3 in amino acids: CASSPAPMNTEAFF. The CDR3 nucleotides are TGTGCCAGCAGCCCCGCGCCCATGAACACTGAAGCTTTCTTT. Supplemented by reference TRBV7-9 and TRBJ1-1, the full variable domain reads DTGVSQNPRHKITKRGQNVTFRCDPISEHNRLYWYRQTLGQGPEFLTYFQNEAQLEKSRLLSDRFSAERPKGSFSTLEIQRTEQGDSAMYLCASSPAPMNTEAFFGQGTRLTVV.

The chain uses TRBV14 and TRBJ2-1, with D perhaps matching TRBD2 (5 bases). The CDR3 is 14 amino acids. V was pared by 4 bases and J by 6 bases, with 13 bases between. Germline CDR1 and CDR2: SGHDN and FVKESK. CDR3: CASSRGPPPNEQFF. CDR3 DNA: TGTGCCAGCAGCCGAGGGCCACCTCCCAATGAGCAGTTCTTC.

This clonotype turned up a few times. This chain connects TRBV10-3 to TRBJ2-7, with 11 bases lining up with TRBD1. Germline lookup yields CDR1 ENHRY and CDR2 SYGVKD. J lost 7 bases, V lost 1 base, and 12 bases had no gene match. This CDR3 is 17 amino acids long. CDR3 protein: CAISEYPLGQGAGEQYF. The CDR3 DNA reads TGTGCCATCAGTGAGTACCCCCTCGGACAGGGGGCGGGAGAGCAGTACTTC.

This clonotype was counted ten times or more. This chain uses TRBV7-3 with TRBJ1-2, with D unresolved. CDR3 size: 16 residues. Per the germline V gene, CDR1 is SGHTA and CDR2 is FQGTGA. Trimming pared 3 bases from V and 8 bases from J, leaving 22 bases between. The CDR3 DNA follows: TGTGCCAGCAGCTTCCCGAGGTCGGACCGGAAGGCCGGCTACACCTTC. The encoded protein is CASSFPRSDRKAGYTF.

The chain has TRBV29-1 and TRBJ2-7; 7 nucleotides agree with TRBD2. The germline CDR1 and CDR2 sequences are SQVTM and ANQGSEA. The trim removed 7 bases at V and 6 bases at J, leaving 6 bases unmatched. This CDR3 is built from 11 residues. In DNA form, the CDR3 reads TGCAGCGCCTTTACGGGGGGCGAGCAGTACTTC. Translating it yields CSAFTGGEQYF.

The J gene is TRBJ2-7, the V gene TRBV6-2 or TRBV6-3; D tentatively reads TRBD1 or TRBD2 (7 bases each). The ends were cut back, 0 bases at V and 2 bases at J, with 11 bases in the middle. CDR3 length: 15 residues. Germline V gene data show CDR1 as MNHEY and CDR2 as SVGEGT. This CDR3 is CASSYSRGTTYEQYF. CDR3 nucleotides: TGTGCCAGCAGTTACTCCAGGGGGACTACCTACGAGCAGTACTTC.

A few counts support this clonotype. The V gene is TRBV19, the J gene TRBJ1-5, with D possibly matching TRBD1 (5 bases). Germline V lookup: CDR1 LNHDA, CDR2 SQIVND (reference sequence). CDR3 size: 15 residues. Trimming shortened V by 3 bases and J by 4 bases, and 13 bases separated the two germline ends. The CDR3 protein is CASSIVTGPNQPQHF. CDR3 in DNA: TGTGCCAGTAGTATCGTAACAGGTCCTAATCAGCCCCAGCATTTT.

The chain employs TRBV15 and TRBJ1-5; D is uncertain. Deletions cut 0 bases from V and 2 bases from J, with 8 bases between. Germline loops: CDR1 LNHNV, CDR2 YYDKDF (reference sequence). The length of the CDR3 is 15 residues. The CDR3 region has the DNA TGTGCCACCAGCAGAGATCTGGCGGGCAATCAGCCCCAGCATTTT. Its protein product is CATSRDLAGNQPQHF. Filled out from reference TRBV15 and TRBJ1-5, the complete variable domain reads DAMVIQNPRYQVTQFGKPVTLSCSQTLNHNVMYWYQQKSSQAPKLLFHYYDKDFNNEADTPDNFQSRRPNTSFCFLDIRSPGLGDTAMYLCATSRDLAGNQPQHFGDGTRLSIL.

There are many counts of this clonotype. The genes are TRBV28 and TRBJ2-7; D may be TRBD2 (6 bases). Germline assignment: CDR1 MDHEN and CDR2 SYDVKM. V was shortened by 6 bases and J by 3 bases, with 21 bases between the two germline ends. The CDR3 consists of 16 residues. CDR3 DNA: TGTGCCAGCAGCCCATTAGAGGCGGGGCTTCGCTACGAGCAGTACTTC. Encoded protein: CASSPLEAGLRYEQYF.

Ten or more counts support this clonotype. The rearrangement links TRBV12-3 or TRBV12-4 to TRBJ2-6; the D gene is possibly TRBD1 (5 bases). The CDR3 runs 17 residues. Trimming cost V 2 bases and J 2 bases, with 13 bases left between them. CDR3 region: CASSLPTALPGANVLTF. The CDR3 DNA is TGTGCCAGCAGTTTACCGACAGCCCTGCCTGGGGCCAACGTCCTGACTTTC.

Many counts were recorded for this clonotype. Relative to the germline gene, one junction end is altered; a read error may explain this. The rearrangement joins TRBV7-7 to TRBJ2-1; maybe TRBD2 (5 bases). CDR1 is SSHAT, CDR2 FNYEAQ, per germline (reference sequence). The CDR3 covers 13 residues. In DNA form, the CDR3 reads TGTGCTAGCAGCTACACCCGGGGAAATGAGCAGTTCTTC. Its translation is CASSYTRGNEQFF.

This clonotype was recorded many times. The chain joins TRBV19 to TRBJ1-1; tentative D call: TRBD1 (6 bases). Trimming left V 3 bases short and J 1 base short, with 9 bases between. Germline V gene sequence: CDR1 LNHDA, CDR2 SQIVND (reference sequence). This CDR3 comprises 14 residues. The CDR3 nucleotides read TGTGCCAGTAGTATGCAGGGGACGAACACTGAAGCTTTCTTT. Protein: CASSMQGTNTEAFF.

At least ten counts were recorded for this clonotype. The chain has TRBV11-2 and TRBJ2-1, with D possibly being TRBD2 (5 bases). Trimming removed 1 base at V and 2 bases at J, with 9 bases between. Per germline, CDR1 SGHAT and CDR2 FQNNGV. The CDR3 covers 15 residues. CDR3 nucleotides: TGTGCCAGCAGCTTAGTGTGGAGGACCTACAATGAGCAGTTCTTC. Translating gives CASSLVWRTYNEQFF.

This clonotype has ten or more counts. The chain is built from TRBV7-2 and TRBJ2-5; D is possibly TRBD2 (6 bases). V lost 3 bases and J 5 bases, leaving 13 bases between the germline ends. Looked up from germline, CDR1 is SGHTA and CDR2 is FQGNSA. The CDR3 extends over 14 amino acids. The CDR3 sequence is CASSFRTGRETQYF. CDR3 nucleotides: TGTGCCAGCAGCTTTCGGACGGGGAGGGAGACCCAGTACTTC.

The sample holds many counts of this clonotype. The chain is built from TRBV7-9 and TRBJ1-5, with no clear D. Germline CDR1 and CDR2: SEHNR and FQNEAQ (reference sequence). CDR3 length: 16 amino acids. Trimming left V 1 base short and J 0 bases short, with 10 bases between. Written as DNA, the CDR3 is TGTGCCAGCAGCTTAGATGTGGGCTCTAGCAATCAGCCCCAGCATTTT. Protein: CASSLDVGSSNQPQHF. Supplemented by reference TRBV7-9 and TRBJ1-5, the full variable domain reads DTGVSQNPRHKITKRGQNVTFRCDPISEHNRLYWYRQTLGQGPEFLTYFQNEAQLEKSRLLSDRFSAERPKGSFSTLEIQRTEQGDSAMYLCASSLDVGSSNQPQHFGDGTRLSIL.

V is TRBV5-1 and J is TRBJ2-5; 11 positions match TRBD2. The ends lost 6 bases at V and 4 bases at J; junction bases unmatched: 8. CDR3 length equals 15 residues. Germline V gene data show CDR1 as SGHRS and CDR2 as YFSETQ. The DNA of the CDR3 is TGCGCCAGCACGAGAGGAACTAGCGGGAGAGAGACCCAGTACTTC. The encoded protein is CASTRGTSGRETQYF.

The rearrangement joins TRBV6-2 or TRBV6-3 to TRBJ1-5; the match to TRBD1 covers 11 bases. The CDR3 extends over 16 amino acids. The germline gives CDR1 MNHEY, CDR2 SVGEGT. The V segment lost 7 bases and the J segment 6 bases; nucleotides outside the gene matches: 11. CDR3 bases: TGTGCCAGCACACCAAGAGGGACAGGGGGGTTTCAGCCCCAGCATTTT. It codes for CASTPRGTGGFQPQHF.

This clonotype was seen repeatedly, ten times or more. The chain combines TRBV7-2 with TRBJ2-7, with unresolved D. This CDR3 is 14 amino acids long. Per germline, CDR1 SGHTA and CDR2 FQGNSA. V lost 3 bases to trimming and J lost 1 base, with 10 bases between them. CDR3 coding DNA: TGTGCCAGCAGCTTTTCGGGCGTTTCCTACGAGCAGTACTTC. Its protein product is CASSFSGVSYEQYF.

In its sample, this clonotype was seen many times. This sequence joins TRBV7-3 and TRBJ2-5, with no clear D. V lost 0 bases, J lost 2 bases, and 7 bases lay in between. Germline V lookup: CDR1 SGHTA, CDR2 FQGTGA. This CDR3 is built from 14 residues. The CDR3 DNA follows: TGTGCCAGCAGCTTAACAGGAAAACAAGAGACCCAGTACTTC. Translated, it gives CASSLTGKQETQYF.

This sequence joins TRBV6-2 or TRBV6-3 and TRBJ2-5; D may match TRBD1 or TRBD2 (6 bases each). The CDR3 sequence is 15 residues long. V was cut by 3 bases and J by 3 bases, with 14 bases left in between. Germline V lookup: CDR1 MNHEY, CDR2 SVGEGT. CDR3 in DNA: TGTGCCAGCAGTTATTTGGCAGGGGAGGAAGAGACCCAGTACTTC. Its translation: CASSYLAGEEETQYF.

This chain uses TRBV30 with TRBJ2-1; TRBD1 is a possible D gene (6 bases). Trimming stripped 2 bases from V and 9 bases from J, with 11 bases between. This CDR3 contains 12 residues. Germline values: CDR1 GTSNPN, CDR2 SVGIG (reference sequence). The CDR3 loop is CAWSTGLGEQFF. The CDR3 region has the DNA TGTGCCTGGAGTACAGGGTTGGGTGAGCAGTTCTTC.

This clonotype has more than one count but fewer than ten. The chain links TRBV5-4 to TRBJ2-7, with a tentative D call TRBD1 (6 bases). Germline CDR1 and CDR2: SGHNT and YYREEE (reference sequence). V dropped 1 base and J dropped 3 bases, with 11 bases sitting between them. The CDR3 is 14 amino acids. CDR3 DNA sequence: TGTGCCAGCAGCTTGTCAGGGGAGCGCTACGAGCAGTACTTC. Its protein product is CASSLSGERYEQYF.

This clonotype was observed many times. The chain combines TRBV28 with TRBJ2-7, with a possible D match to TRBD1 (6 bases). V gave up 1 base and J gave up 6 bases, with 13 bases separating them. The CDR3 extends over 14 amino acids. CDR1 is MDHEN and CDR2 is SYDVKM in the germline V gene. CDR3 in DNA: TGTGCCAGCAGTTTATTACAGGGCTCCACCGAGCAGTACTTC. It yields the protein CASSLLQGSTEQYF.

The table lists this clonotype with many counts. V is TRBV7-9 and J is TRBJ2-7, with D possibly being TRBD2 (6 bases). CDR3 length equals 12 residues. V was shortened by 7 bases and J by 4 bases, with 11 bases between the two germline ends. Per the germline V gene, CDR1 is SEHNR and CDR2 is FQNEAQ (reference sequence). The CDR3 DNA is TGTGCCAGCACCGGGACTGGTTACGAGCAGTACTTC. Encoded protein: CASTGTGYEQYF.